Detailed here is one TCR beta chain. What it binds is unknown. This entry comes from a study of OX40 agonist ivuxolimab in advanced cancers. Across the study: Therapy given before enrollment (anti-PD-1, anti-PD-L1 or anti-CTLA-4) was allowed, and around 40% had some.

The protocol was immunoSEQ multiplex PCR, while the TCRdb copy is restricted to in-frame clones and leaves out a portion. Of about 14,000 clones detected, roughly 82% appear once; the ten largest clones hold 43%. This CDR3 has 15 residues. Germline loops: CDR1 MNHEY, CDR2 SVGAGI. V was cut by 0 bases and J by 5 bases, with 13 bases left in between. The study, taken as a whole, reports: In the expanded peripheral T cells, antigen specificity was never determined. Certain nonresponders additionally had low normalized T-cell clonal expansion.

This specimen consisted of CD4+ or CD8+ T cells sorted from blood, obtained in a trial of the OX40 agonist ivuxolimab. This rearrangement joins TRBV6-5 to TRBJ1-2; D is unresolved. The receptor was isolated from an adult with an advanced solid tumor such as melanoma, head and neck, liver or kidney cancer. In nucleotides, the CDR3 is TGTGCCAGCAGTTACTCTACGGGCCCGGGGTATGGCTACACCTTC. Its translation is CASSYSTGPGYGYTF.